This T cell receptor beta chain was identified in a study of neoadjuvant anti-PD-1 for oral cavity cancer (TCRdb year 2021). Context from the whole study: Before curative-intent surgical resection, most patients were given three to four biweekly doses of nivolumab at 3 mg/kg. There were eleven to twelve patients in the parent correlative cohort, and the response rate was over 25%. Patients without progression received a fourth nivolumab dose around day 43 and underwent definitive surgical resection on days 50-56. Responders were defined as patients with complete response, partial response or stable disease by RECIST 1.1; non-responders were defined as patients with progression.

PBMC libraries used mostly roughly 500 ng of input genomic DNA for deep sequencing, with six replicates per sample. The immunoSEQ hsTCRbeta kit was used to prepare TCRbeta libraries, following the manufacturer's instructions. Sequencing of the completed libraries took place using an Illumina NovaSeq 6000 S4 flow cell after they had been pooled to around 2.7 nM. Under the source paper's analysis protocol: The immunoSEQ Analyzer handled quality control and preprocessing of the raw data. The analysis was restricted to productive rearrangements, with each unique CDR3 amino acid sequence defining a clonotype. Repertoire clonality was estimated as the Gini-Simpson index, computed with the R package tcR. Student's t test was used to compare Gini indices, while Pearson correlation assessed associations with tumor size change. In TCRdb, the immuneACCESS table is reduced to in-frame sequences with V and J assigned. These tables do not hold every clone; where another copy was compared, an unresolved V gene accounts for under half, and the others remain unexplained. D and trimming come from the DNA, and the V and J calls and clone size come from that table. The sample has thousands of clones on record, 75% to 85% of them singletons. 3.5% to 4.5% of the sample is held by the ten biggest clonotypes.

V is cut back by 2 bases and J by 6 bases, with 3 bases in the junction unmatched. The CDR3 goes from the cysteine to the phenylalanine over 14 residues. CDR3 DNA only is kept here, 42 bases in frame from base 1. The germline V gene (reference sequence) gives CDR1 as MNHEY and CDR2 as SMNVEV. Overall study results and their limits: Within PBMCs, T cell clonality (Gini index) was significantly higher in non-responders than responders after neoadjuvant nivolumab. Higher pretreatment blood Treg/Th17 ratios correlated with higher pretreatment blood TCRbeta clonality and lower post-treatment tumor TCRbeta clonality. TCR analyses included only a few patients per response group, and the authors called for larger cohorts for validation.

Read against the paper, the sample's time point label means: after neoadjuvant nivolumab, at surgical resection. Patients had been newly diagnosed with stage II-IVA oral cavity squamous cell carcinoma, and no prior systemic or radiation treatment had been given to the patients. The cohort consisted of patients with HPV-negative, locally advanced oral cavity squamous cell carcinoma. Peripheral blood mononuclear cells were analyzed directly, without maintenance or expansion in culture. The samples were obtained from a longitudinal correlative study of a single-arm phase II trial testing neoadjuvant nivolumab in oral cavity squamous cell carcinoma. Subject-matched pre- and post-treatment PBMCs and tumors from three responders and three non-responders were subjected to genomic DNA-based TCRbeta sequencing. Peripheral blood mononuclear cells were collected before nivolumab treatment and again after treatment, at the time of surgery. The Maxwell RSC DNA from Cells kit was used to isolate genomic DNA from PBMCs.

This clone appeared a few times. The target of this receptor is not known. Base qualities are not recorded, but no much larger clone differs from it by a single base. Source: PBMCs, taken after nivolumab (anti-PD-1) treatment. The chain is made from TRBV27 and TRBJ2-2, and TRBD1 matches 7 of the central bases. The source of this sequence is a person aged 40 to 85 with oral cavity squamous cell carcinoma. The CDR3 has the sequence CASSLTGAPGELFF. The DNA sequence is TGTGCCAGCAGTTTAACAGGGGCCCCCGGGGAGCTGTTTTTT.